The subject of this entry is one TCR beta chain. This clonotype was counted only a few times. The antigen it binds to is not known. Base quality data are lacking; no much larger clone is found one base away. The CDR3 has 11 amino acids, counting the end cysteine and phenylalanine. Just the 33-base CDR3 DNA is kept, in frame starting at base 1. At the junction V is shortened by 7 bases and J by 6 bases; bases outside the gene matches: 5. Taken from the germline V gene, the CDR1 and CDR2 loops are SQVTM and ANQGSEA. These data belong to a study of T cell repertoires in cytomegalovirus infection (dated by TCRdb to between 2017 and 2020). Some background on the complete study: Donor HLA type was relevant to the analysis, as public TCR beta signatures indicated carriage of CMV infection together with the matching HLA type. Results the study describes overall, beyond this receptor: The ex vivo response was dominated by HLA-C-restricted CMV-specific TCR beta clonotypes, and the single most frequent clonotype in two of eight donors was supplied by these HLA-C-restricted clonotypes. In both this cohort and an independent cohort of 350 to 400 donors, the cumulative frequency of public TCR beta family members distinguished carriers of CMV infection plus the relevant HLA type.

The data were produced on an Illumina HiSeq 1500. TCRdb reworked the public reads: Q25 trimming with fastp, MiXCR clone assembly, productive beta chains retained. All rows with the same CDR3 protein become a single entry with the most common DNA and genes. For this sample the table gives hundreds of thousands of distinct CDR3 sequences, of which 9.5% were detected only once. Jointly, the top ten make up 3.5% to 4.5% of the sample. The source material was PBMCs. The chain is assembled from TRBV29-1 and TRBJ2-7, with 8 bases matching TRBD1. This TCR was sampled from a human donor in good health (CMV status not recorded). Some clones in this sample may be carry-over from other donors' samples. The DNA sequence follows: TGCAGCGCCAGGACAGGGATCGAGCAGTACTTC. Translated, it gives CSARTGIEQYF.